This T cell receptor beta chain comes out of a study of shared clonotypes between healthy human individuals. Whole-study context: In total, the donors were two women and a few men aged 18 to 49. Three plates were used per donor for CD4 naive, three for CD4 memory, two for CD8 naive and one for CD8 memory.

The method was immunoSEQ multiplex PCR; TCRdb's version includes in-frame clones alone and lacks a portion of them. The table includes around 690,000 clones, roughly 88% detected once. Regarding the study as a whole: Represented genetic and exposure-history diversity was restricted by having few donors.

As for this clone: Its target is unknown.

Adults of Caucasian background living in Nashville, Tennessee made up all donors. Sequencing was carried out using memory CD8+ T cells from PBMCs. As to subset: CD45RO+ cells pooled with CCR7-negative TemRA cells. This clonotype was sampled from a man younger than 35 in good health. Some clones in this sample may be carry-over from other donors' samples.

The CDR3, as DNA: TGTGCCAGCAGCCCAGACAGGGTACAAGAGACCCAGTACTTC. Amino acid sequence: CASSPDRVQETQYF. This chain joins TRBV5-6 and TRBJ2-5; 7 bases fit TRBD1. Germline V gives CDR1 SGHDT, CDR2 YYEEEE. The V segment lost 4 bases and the J segment 2 bases; nucleotides outside the gene matches: 5. The CDR3 is 14 residues long.